The source of this T cell receptor beta chain is a study of OX40 agonist ivuxolimab in advanced cancers. In terms of the full investigation: Ivuxolimab was an agonistic, fully human IgG2 monoclonal antibody directed against OX40 (CD134), a costimulatory receptor. Partial responses occurred in three dose-escalation patients, of whom one had hepatocellular carcinoma and two had cutaneous melanoma. The purpose of peripheral TCRbeta sequencing was to test whether ivuxolimab changed TCR sequence diversity and led to clonal T-cell expansion. Intravenous ivuxolimab was administered to patients every 2 weeks at six dose levels: 0.01, 0.1, 0.3, 1.5, 3 and 10 mg/kg. The paper describes the monotherapy dose-escalation part (N of about 47 patients) of the phase I trial of ivuxolimab. Of the 52 patients in dose escalation, 19 had hepatocellular carcinoma, some 15 had melanoma, 9 had renal cell carcinoma and 9 had head and neck cancer. The dose-escalation cohort was about 87% male with a mean age of 60 years, ranging from about 20 to 80. Patients were allowed to have had prior anti-PD-1, anti-PD-L1 or anti-CTLA-4 therapy, and roughly 40% of the dose-escalation patients had been treated with checkpoint inhibitors. The full study reports these points: After ivuxolimab, more expanded clones were found on average in CD8+ T cells than in CD4+ T cells. The antigen specificity of the clonally expanded peripheral T cells was not determined. Low levels of normalized T-cell clonal expansion were also seen in some nonresponding patients. In the 0.1-3.0 mg/kg groups, partial responders were among the patients with the lowest normalized peripheral clonal expansion, particularly in CD8+ T cells. At doses of 0.1 to 3.0 mg/kg, clonal expansion of both CD4+ and CD8+ T cells in blood was seen between baseline and week 6.

Spanning cysteine to phenylalanine, the CDR3 consists of 15 amino acids. Just the 45-base CDR3 DNA is kept, in frame starting at base 1. V was cut back by 0 bases and J by 6 bases, leaving a gap of 13 bases between them. CDR1 and CDR2 are read off the germline V gene as SGHTA and FQGNSA. To note about this clone: It lacks a known antigen. Base qualities are missing; no much larger clone stands one base away.

Patients with autoimmune disease history or receiving systemic immunosuppression were excluded from the trial. Peripheral blood for TCR sequencing was drawn from every dose cohort at baseline, at cycle 4 day 1 and at cycle 7 day 1. The samples were drawn from a first-in-human, open-label, multicenter phase I dose-escalation trial of ivuxolimab. Adults with locally advanced or metastatic melanoma, renal cell carcinoma, hepatocellular carcinoma or head and neck squamous cell carcinoma were enrolled in the trial. Before TCR sequencing, CD4+ T cells and CD8+ T cells were sorted from peripheral blood as separate populations. To sequence the TCRbeta CDR3 region, genomic DNA was isolated from the sorted cells. The immunoSEQ Assay was used for sequencing of TCRbeta CDR3 regions. This immuneACCESS table, as held by TCRdb, lists in-frame sequences with V and J called but not all clones. Of the missing ones, under half trace to an unresolved V gene in checked studies; the others have no known cause. A total of 65,000 to 90,000 clones appear in this sample, approximately 88% of them only once. The top ten clones comprise about 2.5% of the sample.

Recombination joined TRBV7-2 with TRBJ2-3; a tentative D call is TRBD1 (6 bases match). This sequence originates from an adult with an advanced solid tumor such as melanoma, head and neck, liver or kidney cancer. Sequences were derived from CD4+ or CD8+ T cells sorted from blood, sampled in a trial of the OX40 agonist ivuxolimab. The DNA is TGTGCCAGCAGCTTAGCGGGGGCCCAGGGGGATACGCAGTATTTT. This sequence encodes CASSLAGAQGDTQYF.